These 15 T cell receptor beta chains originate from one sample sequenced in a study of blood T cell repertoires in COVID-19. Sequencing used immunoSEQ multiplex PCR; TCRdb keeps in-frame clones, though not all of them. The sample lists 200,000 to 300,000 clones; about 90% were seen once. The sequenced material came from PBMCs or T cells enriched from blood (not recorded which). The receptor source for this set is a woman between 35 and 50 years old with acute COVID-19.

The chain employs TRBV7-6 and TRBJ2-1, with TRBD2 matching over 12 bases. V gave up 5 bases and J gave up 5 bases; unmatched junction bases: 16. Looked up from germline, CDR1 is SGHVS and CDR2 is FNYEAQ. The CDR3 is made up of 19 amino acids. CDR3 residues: CASSPRTSGDLGENNEQFF. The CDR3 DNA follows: TGTGCCAGCAGCCCGAGGACTAGCGGGGACCTTGGGGAAAACAATGAGCAGTTCTTC.

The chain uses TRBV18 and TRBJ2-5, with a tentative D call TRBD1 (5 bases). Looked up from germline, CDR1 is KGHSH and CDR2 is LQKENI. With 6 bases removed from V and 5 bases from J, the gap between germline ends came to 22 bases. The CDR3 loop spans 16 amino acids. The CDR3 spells CASSPVLDTVIETQYF. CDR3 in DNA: TGTGCCAGCTCCCCTGTCTTGGACACAGTCATCGAGACCCAGTACTTC.

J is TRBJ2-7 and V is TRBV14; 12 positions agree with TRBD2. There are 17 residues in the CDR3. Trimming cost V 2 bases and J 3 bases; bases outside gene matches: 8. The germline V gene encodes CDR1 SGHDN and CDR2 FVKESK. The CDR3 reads CASSQRLAGVPVYEQYF. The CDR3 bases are TGTGCCAGCAGCCAAAGACTAGCGGGAGTCCCGGTCTACGAGCAGTACTTC.

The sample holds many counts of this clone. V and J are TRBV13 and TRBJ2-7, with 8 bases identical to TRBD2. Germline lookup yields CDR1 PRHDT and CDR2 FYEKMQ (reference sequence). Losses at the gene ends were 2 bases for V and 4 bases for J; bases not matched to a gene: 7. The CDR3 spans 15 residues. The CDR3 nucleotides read TGTGCCAGCAGCTTATATTCCAGCGGGAGTTACGAGCAGTACTTC. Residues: CASSLYSSGSYEQYF.

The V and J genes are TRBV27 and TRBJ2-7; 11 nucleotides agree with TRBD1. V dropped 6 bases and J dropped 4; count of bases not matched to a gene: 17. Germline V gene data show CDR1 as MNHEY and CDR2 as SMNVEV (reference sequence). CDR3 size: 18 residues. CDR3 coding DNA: TGTGCCAGCAGATCCGGGACAGGGGGACTTGCTTTGGGTTACGAGCAGTACTTC. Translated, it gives CASRSGTGGLALGYEQYF.

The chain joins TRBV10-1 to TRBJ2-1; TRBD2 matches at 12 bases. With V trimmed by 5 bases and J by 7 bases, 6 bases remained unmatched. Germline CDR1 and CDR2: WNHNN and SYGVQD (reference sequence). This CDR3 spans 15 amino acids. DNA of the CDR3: TGCGCCAGCAGTCCGGGACTAGCGGGTGCTAATGAGCAGTTCTTC. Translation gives CASSPGLAGANEQFF.

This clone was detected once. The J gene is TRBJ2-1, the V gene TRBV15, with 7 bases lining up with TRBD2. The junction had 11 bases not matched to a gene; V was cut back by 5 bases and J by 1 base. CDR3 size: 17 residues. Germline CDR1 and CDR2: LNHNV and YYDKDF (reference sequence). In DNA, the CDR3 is TGTGCCACCAGCCCACGAAATTGGGAGGGGTCCTACAATGAGCAGTTCTTC. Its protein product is CATSPRNWEGSYNEQFF.

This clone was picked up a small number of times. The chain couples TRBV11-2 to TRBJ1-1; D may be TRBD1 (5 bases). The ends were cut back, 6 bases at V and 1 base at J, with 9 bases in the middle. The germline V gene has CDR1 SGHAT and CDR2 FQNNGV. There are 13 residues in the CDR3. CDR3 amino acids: CASSLTANTEAFF. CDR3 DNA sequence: TGTGCCAGCAGTTTGACAGCGAACACTGAAGCTTTCTTT.

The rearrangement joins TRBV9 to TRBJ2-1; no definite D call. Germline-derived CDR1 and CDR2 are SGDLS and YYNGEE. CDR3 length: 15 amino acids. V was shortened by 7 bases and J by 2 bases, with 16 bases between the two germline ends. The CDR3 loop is CASQPGSRPYNEQFF. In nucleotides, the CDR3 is TGTGCCAGCCAACCCGGGTCTCGGCCCTACAATGAGCAGTTCTTC. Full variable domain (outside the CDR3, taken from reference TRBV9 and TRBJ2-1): DSGVTQTPKHLITATGQRVTLRCSPRSGDLSVYWYQQSLDQGLQFLIQYYNGEERAKGNILERFSAQQFPDLHSELNLSSLELGDSALYFCASQPGSRPYNEQFFGPGTRLTVL.

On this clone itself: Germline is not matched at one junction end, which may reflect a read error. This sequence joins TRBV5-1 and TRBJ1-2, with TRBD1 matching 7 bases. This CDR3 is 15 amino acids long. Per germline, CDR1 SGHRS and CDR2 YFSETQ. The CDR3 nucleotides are TGCGCCAGCAGCCACCGGGACAGAGATGGGTATGACTACACCTTC. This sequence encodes CASSHRDRDGYDYTF.

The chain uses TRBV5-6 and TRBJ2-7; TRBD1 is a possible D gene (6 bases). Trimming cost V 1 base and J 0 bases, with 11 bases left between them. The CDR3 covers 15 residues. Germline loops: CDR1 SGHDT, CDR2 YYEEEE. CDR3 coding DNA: TGTGCCAGCAGCTTGATGGGACACCTCTCCTACGAGCAGTACTTC. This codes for CASSLMGHLSYEQYF. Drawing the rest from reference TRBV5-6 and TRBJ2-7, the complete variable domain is DAGVTQSPTHLIKTRGQQVTLRCSPKSGHDTVSWYQQALGQGPQFIFQYYEEEERQRGNFPDRFSGHQFPNYSSELNVNALLLGDSALYLCASSLMGHLSYEQYFGPGTRLTVT.

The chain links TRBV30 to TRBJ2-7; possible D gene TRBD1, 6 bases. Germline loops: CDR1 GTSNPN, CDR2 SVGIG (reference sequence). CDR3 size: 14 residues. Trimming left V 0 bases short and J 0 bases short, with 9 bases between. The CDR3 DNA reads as TGTGCCTGGAGTGTACGACAGGACTCCTACGAGCAGTACTTC. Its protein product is CAWSVRQDSYEQYF.

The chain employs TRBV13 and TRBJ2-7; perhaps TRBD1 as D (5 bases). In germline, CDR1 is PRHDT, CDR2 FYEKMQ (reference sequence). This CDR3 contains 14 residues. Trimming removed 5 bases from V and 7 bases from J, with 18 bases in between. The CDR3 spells CASSPQTAYVEQYF. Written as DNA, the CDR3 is TGTGCCAGCAGCCCCCAGACAGCTTACGTGGAGCAGTACTTC. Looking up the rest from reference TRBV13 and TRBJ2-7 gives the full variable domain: AAGVIQSPRHLIKEKRETATLKCYPIPRHDTVYWYQQGPGQDPQFLISFYEKMQSDKGSIPDRFSAQQFSDYHSELNMSSLELGDSALYFCASSPQTAYVEQYFGPGTRLTVT.

As DNA, the CDR3 is TGTGCCAGCAGTGACGGGGGGAATCAGCCCCAGCATTTT. This translates into CASSDGGNQPQHF. The chain uses TRBV12-3 or TRBV12-4 and TRBJ1-5; D is perhaps TRBD1 (5 bases). The CDR3 sequence is 13 residues long. Trimming took off 5 bases at V and 4 bases at J, with 9 bases between the two ends.

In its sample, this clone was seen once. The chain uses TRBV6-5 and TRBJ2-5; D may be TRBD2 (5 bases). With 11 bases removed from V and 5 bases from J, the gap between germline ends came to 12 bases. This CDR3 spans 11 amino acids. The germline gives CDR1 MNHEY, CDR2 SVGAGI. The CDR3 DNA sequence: TGTGCCTCCAAGGACTCGGAGACCCAGTACTTC. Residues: CASKDSETQYF.